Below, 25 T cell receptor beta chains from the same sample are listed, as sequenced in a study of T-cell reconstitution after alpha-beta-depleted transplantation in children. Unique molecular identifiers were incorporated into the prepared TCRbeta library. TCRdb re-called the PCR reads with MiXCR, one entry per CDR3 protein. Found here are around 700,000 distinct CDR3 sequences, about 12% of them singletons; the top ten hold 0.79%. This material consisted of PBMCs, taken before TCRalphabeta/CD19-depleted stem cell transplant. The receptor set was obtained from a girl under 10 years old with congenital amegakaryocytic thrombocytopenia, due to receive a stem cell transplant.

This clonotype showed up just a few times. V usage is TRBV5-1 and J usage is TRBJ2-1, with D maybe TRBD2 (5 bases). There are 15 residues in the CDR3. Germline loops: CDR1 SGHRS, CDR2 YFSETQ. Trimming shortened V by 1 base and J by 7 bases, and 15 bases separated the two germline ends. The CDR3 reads CASSLSQRWRNEQFF. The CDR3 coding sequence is TGCGCCAGCAGCTTGAGCCAGCGGTGGAGGAATGAGCAGTTCTTC.

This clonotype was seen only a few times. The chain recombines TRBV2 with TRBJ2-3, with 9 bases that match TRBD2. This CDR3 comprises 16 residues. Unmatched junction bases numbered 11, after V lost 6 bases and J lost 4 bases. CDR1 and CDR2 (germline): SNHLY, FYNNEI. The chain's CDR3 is CASSPFSGSTSDTQYF. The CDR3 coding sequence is TGTGCCAGCAGCCCCTTTAGCGGGAGTACTTCAGATACGCAGTATTTT. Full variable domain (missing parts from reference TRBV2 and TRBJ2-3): EPEVTQTPSHQVTQMGQEVILRCVPISNHLYFYWYRQILGQKVEFLVSFYNNEISEKSEIFDDQFSVERPDGSNFTLKIRSTKLEDSAMYFCASSPFSGSTSDTQYFGPGTRLTVL.

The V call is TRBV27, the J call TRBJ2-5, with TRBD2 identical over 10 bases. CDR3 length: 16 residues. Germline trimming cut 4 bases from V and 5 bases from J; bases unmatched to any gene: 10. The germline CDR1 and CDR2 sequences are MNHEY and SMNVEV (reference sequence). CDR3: CASSSWTSGDRETQYF. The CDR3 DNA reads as TGTGCCAGCAGTTCTTGGACTAGCGGAGATAGGGAGACCCAGTACTTC.

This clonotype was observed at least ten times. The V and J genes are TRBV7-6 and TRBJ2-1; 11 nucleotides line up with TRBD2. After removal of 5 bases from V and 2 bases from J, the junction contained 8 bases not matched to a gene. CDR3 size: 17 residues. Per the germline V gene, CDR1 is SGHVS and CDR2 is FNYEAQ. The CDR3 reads CASSREGTSGTYNEQFF. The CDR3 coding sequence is TGTGCCAGCAGCAGAGAAGGGACTAGCGGAACCTACAATGAGCAGTTCTTC.

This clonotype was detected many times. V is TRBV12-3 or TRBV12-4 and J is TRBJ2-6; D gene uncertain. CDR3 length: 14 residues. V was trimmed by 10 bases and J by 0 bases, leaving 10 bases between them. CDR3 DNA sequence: TGTGCCACGCGGTTGCACTCTGGGGCCAACGTCCTGACTTTC. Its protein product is CATRLHSGANVLTF.

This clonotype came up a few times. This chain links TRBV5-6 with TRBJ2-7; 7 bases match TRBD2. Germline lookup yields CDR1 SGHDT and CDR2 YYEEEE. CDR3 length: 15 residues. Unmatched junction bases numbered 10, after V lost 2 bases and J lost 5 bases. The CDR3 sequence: CASSLAIGRINEQYF. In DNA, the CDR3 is TGTGCCAGCAGCTTAGCTATCGGGAGGATCAACGAGCAGTACTTC.

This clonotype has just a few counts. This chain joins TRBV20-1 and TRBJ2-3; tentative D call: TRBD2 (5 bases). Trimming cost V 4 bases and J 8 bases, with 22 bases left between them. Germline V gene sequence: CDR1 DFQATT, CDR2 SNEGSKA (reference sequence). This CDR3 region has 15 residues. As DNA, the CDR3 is TGCAGTGCTACCGTGCTGGAGGCCCCCTTTGGTACGCAGTATTTT. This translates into CSATVLEAPFGTQYF.

The CDR3 spells CSARRGRAAGELFF. The CDR3 nucleotides read TGCAGTGCAAGAAGGGGGAGGGCCGCCGGGGAGCTGTTTTTT. The chain joins TRBV20-1 to TRBJ2-2; maybe TRBD2 (7 bases). V was clipped by 6 bases and J by 6 bases, with 17 bases between them. Germline loops: CDR1 DFQATT, CDR2 SNEGSKA (reference sequence). The CDR3 length is 14 residues.

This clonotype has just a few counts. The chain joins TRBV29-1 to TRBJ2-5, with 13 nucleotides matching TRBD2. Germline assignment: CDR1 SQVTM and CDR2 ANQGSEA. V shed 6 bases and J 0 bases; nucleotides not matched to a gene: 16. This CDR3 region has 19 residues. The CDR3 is CSVEAPGLAGRAYQETQYF. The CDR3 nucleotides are TGCAGCGTCGAGGCCCCGGGACTAGCGGGAAGGGCGTACCAAGAGACCCAGTACTTC.

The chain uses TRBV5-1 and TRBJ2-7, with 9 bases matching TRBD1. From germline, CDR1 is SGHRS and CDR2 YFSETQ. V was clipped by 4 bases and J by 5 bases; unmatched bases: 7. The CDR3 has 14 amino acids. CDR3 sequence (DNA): TGCGCCAGCAGCCGGGGACAGGGTTTCAACGAGCAGTACTTC. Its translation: CASSRGQGFNEQYF.

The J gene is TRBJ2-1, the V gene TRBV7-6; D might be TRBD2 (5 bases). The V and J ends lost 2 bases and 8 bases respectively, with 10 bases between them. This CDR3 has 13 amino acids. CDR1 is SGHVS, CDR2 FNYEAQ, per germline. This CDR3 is CASSLWWRDEQFF. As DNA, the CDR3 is TGTGCCAGCAGCTTATGGTGGCGGGATGAGCAGTTCTTC.

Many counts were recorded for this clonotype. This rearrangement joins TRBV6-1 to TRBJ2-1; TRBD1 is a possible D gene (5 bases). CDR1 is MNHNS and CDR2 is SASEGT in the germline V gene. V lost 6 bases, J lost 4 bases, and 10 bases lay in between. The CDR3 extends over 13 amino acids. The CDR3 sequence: CASRLQVYNEQFF. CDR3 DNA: TGTGCCAGCAGGCTACAGGTTTACAATGAGCAGTTCTTC.

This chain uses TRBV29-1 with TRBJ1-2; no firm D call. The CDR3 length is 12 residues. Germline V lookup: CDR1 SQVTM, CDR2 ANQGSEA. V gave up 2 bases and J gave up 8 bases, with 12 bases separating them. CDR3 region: CSVENGPYGYTF. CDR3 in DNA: TGCAGCGTTGAAAACGGGCCGTACGGCTACACCTTC.

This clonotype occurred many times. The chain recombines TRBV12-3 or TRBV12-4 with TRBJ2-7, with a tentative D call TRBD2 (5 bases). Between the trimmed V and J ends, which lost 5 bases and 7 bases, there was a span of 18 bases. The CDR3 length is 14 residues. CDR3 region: CASSGEGLGREQYF. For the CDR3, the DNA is TGTGCCAGCAGTGGTGAGGGATTGGGTCGGGAGCAGTACTTC.

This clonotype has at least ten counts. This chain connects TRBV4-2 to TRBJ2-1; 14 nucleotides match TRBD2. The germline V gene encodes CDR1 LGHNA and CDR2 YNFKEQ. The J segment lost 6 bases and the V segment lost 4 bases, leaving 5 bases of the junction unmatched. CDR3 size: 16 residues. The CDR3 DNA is TGTGCCAGCAGCCTCCCCGGGACTAGCGGGAGCAATGAGCAGTTCTTC. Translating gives CASSLPGTSGSNEQFF.

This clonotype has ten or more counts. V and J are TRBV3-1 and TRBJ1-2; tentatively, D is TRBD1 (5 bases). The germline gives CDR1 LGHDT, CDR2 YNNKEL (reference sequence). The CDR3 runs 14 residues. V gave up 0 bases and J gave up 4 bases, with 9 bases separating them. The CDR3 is CASSQDLDSYGYTF. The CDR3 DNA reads TGTGCCAGCAGCCAAGATCTAGACAGCTATGGCTACACCTTC. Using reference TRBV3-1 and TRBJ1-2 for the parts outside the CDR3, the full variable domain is DTAVSQTPKYLVTQMGNDKSIKCEQNLGHDTMYWYKQDSKKFLKIMFSYNNKELIINETVPNRFSPKSPDKAHLNLHINSLELGDSAVYFCASSQDLDSYGYTFGSGTRLTVV.

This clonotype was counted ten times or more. The CDR3 is CSAPAGLNSPLHF. DNA for the CDR3: TGCAGTGCCCCCGCAGGGCTCAATTCACCCCTCCACTTT. The chain joins TRBV20-1 to TRBJ1-6, with D possibly TRBD1 on 5 matching bases. This CDR3 region has 13 residues. V lost 6 bases and J lost 7, with 13 bases in between. Germline V gene data show CDR1 as DFQATT and CDR2 as SNEGSKA (reference sequence).

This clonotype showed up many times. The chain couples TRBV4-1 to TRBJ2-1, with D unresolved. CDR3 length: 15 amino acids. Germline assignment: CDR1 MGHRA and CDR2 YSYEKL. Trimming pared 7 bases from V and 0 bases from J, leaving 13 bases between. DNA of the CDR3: TGCGCCAGCAAGGTAGTATCGAGCTCCTACAATGAGCAGTTCTTC. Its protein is CASKVVSSSYNEQFF.

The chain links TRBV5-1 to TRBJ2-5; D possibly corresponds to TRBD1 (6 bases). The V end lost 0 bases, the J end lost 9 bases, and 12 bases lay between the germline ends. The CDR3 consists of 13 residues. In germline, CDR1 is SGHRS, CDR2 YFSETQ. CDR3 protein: CASSLDQGLAQYF. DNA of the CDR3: TGCGCCAGCAGCTTGGACCAGGGGTTGGCCCAGTACTTC.

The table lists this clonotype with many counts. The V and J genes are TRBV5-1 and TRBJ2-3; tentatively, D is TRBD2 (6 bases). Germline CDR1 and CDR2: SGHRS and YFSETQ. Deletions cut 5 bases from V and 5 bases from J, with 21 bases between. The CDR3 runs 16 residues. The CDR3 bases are TGCGCCAGCAGTACGCGTTGGTCTAGCGCGGGAGATACGCAGTATTTT. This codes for CASSTRWSSAGDTQYF.

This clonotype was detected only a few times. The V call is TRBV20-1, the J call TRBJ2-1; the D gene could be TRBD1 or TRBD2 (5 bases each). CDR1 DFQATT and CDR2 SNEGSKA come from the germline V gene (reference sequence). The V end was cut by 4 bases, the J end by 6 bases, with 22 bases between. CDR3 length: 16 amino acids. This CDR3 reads CSAKGDLSVNANEQFF. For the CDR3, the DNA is TGCAGTGCTAAAGGGGACCTCTCAGTTAATGCCAATGAGCAGTTCTTC.

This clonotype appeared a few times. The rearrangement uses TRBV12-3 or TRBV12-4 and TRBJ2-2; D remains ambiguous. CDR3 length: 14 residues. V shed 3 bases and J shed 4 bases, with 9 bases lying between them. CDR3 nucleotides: TGTGCCAGCAGTTTTGTCCCCCTCACCGGGGAGCTGTTTTTT. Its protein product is CASSFVPLTGELFF.

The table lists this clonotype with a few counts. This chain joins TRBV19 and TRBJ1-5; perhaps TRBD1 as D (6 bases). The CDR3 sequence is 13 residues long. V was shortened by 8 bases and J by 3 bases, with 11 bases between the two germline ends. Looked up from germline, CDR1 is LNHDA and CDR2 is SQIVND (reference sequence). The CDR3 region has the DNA TGTGCCAGTTCAGGGGTAGTCAATCAGCCCCAGCATTTT. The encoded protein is CASSGVVNQPQHF. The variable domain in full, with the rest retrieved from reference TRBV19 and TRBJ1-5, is DGGITQSPKYLFRKEGQNVTLSCEQNLNHDAMYWYRQDPGQGLRLIYYSQIVNDFQKGDIAEGYSVSREKKESFPLTVTSAQKNPTAFYLCASSGVVNQPQHFGDGTRLSIL.

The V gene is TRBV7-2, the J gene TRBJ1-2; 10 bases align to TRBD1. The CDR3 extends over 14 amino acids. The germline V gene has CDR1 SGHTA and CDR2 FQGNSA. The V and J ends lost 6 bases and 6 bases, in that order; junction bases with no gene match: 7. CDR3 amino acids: CASRTTGGADGYTF. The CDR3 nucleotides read TGTGCCAGCAGGACGACAGGGGGCGCGGATGGCTACACCTTC. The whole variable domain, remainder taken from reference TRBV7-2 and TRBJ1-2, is GAGVSQSPSNKVTEKGKDVELRCDPISGHTALYWYRQSLGQGLEFLIYFQGNSAPDKSGLPSDRFSAERTGGSVSTLTIQRTQQEDSAVYLCASRTTGGADGYTFGSGTRLTVV.

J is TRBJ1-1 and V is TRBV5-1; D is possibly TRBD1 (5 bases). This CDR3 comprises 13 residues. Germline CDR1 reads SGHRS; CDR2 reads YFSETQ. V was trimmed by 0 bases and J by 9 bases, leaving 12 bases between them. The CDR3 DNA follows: TGCGCCAGCAGCTTGGATTTCAGGGATCAAGCTTTCTTT. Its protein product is CASSLDFRDQAFF.